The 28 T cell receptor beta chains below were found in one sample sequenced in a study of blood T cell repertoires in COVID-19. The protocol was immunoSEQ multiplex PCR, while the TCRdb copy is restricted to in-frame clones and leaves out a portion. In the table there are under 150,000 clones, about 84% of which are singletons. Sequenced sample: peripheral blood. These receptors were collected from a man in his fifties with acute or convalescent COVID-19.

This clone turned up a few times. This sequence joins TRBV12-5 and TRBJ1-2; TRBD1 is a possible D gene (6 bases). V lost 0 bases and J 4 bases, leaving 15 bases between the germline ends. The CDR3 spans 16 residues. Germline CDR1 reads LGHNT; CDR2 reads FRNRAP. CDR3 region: CASGLVRWGRSYGYTF. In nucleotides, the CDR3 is TGTGCTAGTGGTTTGGTACGATGGGGGCGAAGCTATGGCTACACCTTC.

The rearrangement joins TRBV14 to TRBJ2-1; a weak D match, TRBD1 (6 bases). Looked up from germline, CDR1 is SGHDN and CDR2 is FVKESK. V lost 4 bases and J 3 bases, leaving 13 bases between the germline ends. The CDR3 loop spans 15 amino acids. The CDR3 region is CASSRGLQNYNEQFF. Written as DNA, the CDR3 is TGTGCCAGCAGCCGGGGGCTACAGAACTACAATGAGCAGTTCTTC.

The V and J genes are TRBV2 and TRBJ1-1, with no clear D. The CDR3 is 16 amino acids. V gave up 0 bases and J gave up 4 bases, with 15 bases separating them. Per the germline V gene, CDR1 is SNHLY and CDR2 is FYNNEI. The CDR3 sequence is CASSEALGTLGTEAFF. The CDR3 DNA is TGTGCCAGCAGTGAAGCGCTGGGCACCCTGGGCACTGAAGCTTTCTTT.

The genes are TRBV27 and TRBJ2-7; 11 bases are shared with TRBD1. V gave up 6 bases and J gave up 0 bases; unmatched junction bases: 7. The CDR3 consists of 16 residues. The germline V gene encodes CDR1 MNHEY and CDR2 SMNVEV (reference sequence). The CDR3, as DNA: TGTGCCAGCAGACCAGGACAGGGGGCCGTCTCCTACGAGCAGTACTTC. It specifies CASRPGQGAVSYEQYF.

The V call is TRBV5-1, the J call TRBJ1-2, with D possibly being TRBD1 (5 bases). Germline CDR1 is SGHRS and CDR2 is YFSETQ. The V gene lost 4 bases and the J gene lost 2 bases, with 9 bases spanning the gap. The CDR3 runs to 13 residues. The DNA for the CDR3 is TGCGCCAGCAGCCCCGGACAAAACTATGGCTACACCTTC. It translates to CASSPGQNYGYTF.

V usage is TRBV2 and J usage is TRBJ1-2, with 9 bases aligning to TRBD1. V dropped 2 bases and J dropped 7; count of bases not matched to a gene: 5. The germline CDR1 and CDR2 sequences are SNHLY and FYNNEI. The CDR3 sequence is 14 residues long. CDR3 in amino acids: CASSETGGRGGYTF. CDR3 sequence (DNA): TGTGCCAGCAGTGAAACAGGGGGCCGGGGTGGCTACACCTTC.

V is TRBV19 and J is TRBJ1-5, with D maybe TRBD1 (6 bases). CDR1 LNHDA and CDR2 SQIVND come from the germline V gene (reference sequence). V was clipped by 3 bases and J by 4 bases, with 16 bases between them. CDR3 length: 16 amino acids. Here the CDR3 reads CASSIPGQRSNQPQHF. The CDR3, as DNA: TGTGCCAGTAGTATCCCAGGACAGCGCTCGAATCAGCCCCAGCATTTT.

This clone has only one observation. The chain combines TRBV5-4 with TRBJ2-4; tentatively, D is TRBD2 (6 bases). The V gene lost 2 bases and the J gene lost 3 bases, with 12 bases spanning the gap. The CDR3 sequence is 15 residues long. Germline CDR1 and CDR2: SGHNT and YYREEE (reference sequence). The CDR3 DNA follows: TGTGCCAGCAGCTTTACGGGGGTTAGCAAAAACATTCAGTACTTC. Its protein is CASSFTGVSKNIQYF.

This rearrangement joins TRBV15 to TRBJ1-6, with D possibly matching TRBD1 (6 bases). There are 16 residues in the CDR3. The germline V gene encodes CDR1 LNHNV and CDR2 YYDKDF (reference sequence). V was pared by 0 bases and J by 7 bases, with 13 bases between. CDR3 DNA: TGTGCCACCAGCAGAGATCAGGGGTTAGGAAATTCACCCCTCCACTTT. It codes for CATSRDQGLGNSPLHF.

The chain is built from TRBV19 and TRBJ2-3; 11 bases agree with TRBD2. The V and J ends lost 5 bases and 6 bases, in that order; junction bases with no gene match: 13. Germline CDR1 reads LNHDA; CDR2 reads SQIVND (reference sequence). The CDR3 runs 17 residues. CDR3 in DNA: TGTGCCAGTAGTGGAGAGACTAGCGGGGTCGAGTGGGATACGCAGTATTTT. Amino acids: CASSGETSGVEWDTQYF.

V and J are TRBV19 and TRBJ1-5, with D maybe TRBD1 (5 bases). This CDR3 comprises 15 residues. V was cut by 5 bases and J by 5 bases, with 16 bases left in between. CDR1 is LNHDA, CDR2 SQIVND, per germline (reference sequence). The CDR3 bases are TGTGCCAGTAGTCGTCAGGGATATTGGGATCAGCCCCAGCATTTT. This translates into CASSRQGYWDQPQHF.

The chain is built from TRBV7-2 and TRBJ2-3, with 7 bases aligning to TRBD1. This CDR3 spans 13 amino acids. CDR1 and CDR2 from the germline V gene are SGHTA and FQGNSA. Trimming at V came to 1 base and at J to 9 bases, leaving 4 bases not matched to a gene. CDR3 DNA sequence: TGTGCCAGCAGCTTAGTAAGGGGGCGGACGCAGTATTTT. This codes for CASSLVRGRTQYF.

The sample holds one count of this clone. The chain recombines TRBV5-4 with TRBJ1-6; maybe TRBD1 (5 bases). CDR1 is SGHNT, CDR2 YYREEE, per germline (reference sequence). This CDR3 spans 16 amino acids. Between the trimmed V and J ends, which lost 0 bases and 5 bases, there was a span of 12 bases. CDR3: CASSLEGREDNSPLHF. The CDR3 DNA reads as TGTGCCAGCAGCTTGGAGGGGCGGGAGGATAATTCACCCCTCCACTTT.

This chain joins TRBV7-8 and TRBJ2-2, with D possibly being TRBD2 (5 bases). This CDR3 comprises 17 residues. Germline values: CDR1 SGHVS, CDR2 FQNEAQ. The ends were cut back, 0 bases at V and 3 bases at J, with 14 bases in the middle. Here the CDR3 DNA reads TGTGCCAGCAGCTTAGCGCAGGCTAGCAGTCACACCGGGGAGCTGTTTTTT. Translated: CASSLAQASSHTGELFF. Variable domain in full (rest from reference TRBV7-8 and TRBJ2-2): GAGVSQSPRYKVAKRGQDVALRCDPISGHVSLFWYQQALGQGPEFLTYFQNEAQLDKSGLPSDRFFAERPEGSVSTLKIQRTQQEDSAVYLCASSLAQASSHTGELFFGEGSRLTVL.

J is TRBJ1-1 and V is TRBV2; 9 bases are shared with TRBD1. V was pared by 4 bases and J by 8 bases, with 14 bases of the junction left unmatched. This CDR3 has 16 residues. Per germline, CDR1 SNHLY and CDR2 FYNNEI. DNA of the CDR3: TGTGCCAGCAGTGTCCCGGGACAGGGTATCGTGTCGGAAGCTTTCTTT. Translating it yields CASSVPGQGIVSEAFF.

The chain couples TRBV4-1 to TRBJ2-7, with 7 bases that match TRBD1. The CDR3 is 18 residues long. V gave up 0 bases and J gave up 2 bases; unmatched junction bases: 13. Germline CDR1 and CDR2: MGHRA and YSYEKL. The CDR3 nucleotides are TGCGCCAGCAGCCAAGATCCCCCGGGACAGACTACACCCTACGAGCAGTACTTC. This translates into CASSQDPPGQTTPYEQYF.

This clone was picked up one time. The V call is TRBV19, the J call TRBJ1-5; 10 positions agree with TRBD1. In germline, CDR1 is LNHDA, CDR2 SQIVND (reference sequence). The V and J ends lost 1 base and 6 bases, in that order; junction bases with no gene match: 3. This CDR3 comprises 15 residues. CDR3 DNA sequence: TGTGCCAGTAGTATAGTGACAGGGGGCGGTCAGCCCCAGCATTTT. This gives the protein CASSIVTGGGQPQHF.

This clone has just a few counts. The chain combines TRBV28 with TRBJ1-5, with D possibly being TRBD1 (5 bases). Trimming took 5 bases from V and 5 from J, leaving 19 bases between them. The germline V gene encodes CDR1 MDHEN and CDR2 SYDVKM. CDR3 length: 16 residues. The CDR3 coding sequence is TGTGCCAGCAGTCCCGTGGCCGGGCAGGGCTATCAGCCCCAGCATTTT. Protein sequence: CASSPVAGQGYQPQHF. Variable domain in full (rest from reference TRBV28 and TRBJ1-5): DVKVTQSSRYLVKRTGEKVFLECVQDMDHENMFWYRQDPGLGLRLIYFSYDVKMKEKGDIPEGYSVSREKKERFSLILESASTNQTSMYLCASSPVAGQGYQPQHFGDGTRLSIL.

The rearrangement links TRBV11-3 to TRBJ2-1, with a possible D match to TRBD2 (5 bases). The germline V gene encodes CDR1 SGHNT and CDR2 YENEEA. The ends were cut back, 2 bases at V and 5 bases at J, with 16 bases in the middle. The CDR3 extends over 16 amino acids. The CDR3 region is CASSLYGVADNNEQFF. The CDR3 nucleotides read TGTGCCAGCAGCTTATACGGGGTGGCGGATAACAATGAGCAGTTCTTC.

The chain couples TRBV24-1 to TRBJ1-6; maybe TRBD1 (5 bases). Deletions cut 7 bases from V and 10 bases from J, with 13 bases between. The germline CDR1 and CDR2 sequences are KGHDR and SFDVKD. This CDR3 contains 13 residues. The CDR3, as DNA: TGTGCCACCAGCTTGGGGCCCAAATCACCCCTCCACTTT. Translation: CATSLGPKSPLHF.

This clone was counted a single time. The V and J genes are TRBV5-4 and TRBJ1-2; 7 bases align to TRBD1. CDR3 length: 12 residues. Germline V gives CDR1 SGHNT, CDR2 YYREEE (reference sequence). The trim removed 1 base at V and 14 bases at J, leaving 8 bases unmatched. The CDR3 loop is CASSLLRTGLTF. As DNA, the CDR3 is TGTGCCAGCAGCTTGTTGCGGACAGGTTTGACCTTC.

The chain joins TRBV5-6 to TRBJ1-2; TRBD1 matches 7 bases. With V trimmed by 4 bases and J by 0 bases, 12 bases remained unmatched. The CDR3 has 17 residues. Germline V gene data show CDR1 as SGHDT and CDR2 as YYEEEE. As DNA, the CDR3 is TGTGCCAGCAGCACCCCAAGGGACAGATCAGCTAACTATGGCTACACCTTC. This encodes CASSTPRDRSANYGYTF. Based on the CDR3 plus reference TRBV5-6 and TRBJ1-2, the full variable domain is DAGVTQSPTHLIKTRGQQVTLRCSPKSGHDTVSWYQQALGQGPQFIFQYYEEEERQRGNFPDRFSGHQFPNYSSELNVNALLLGDSALYLCASSTPRDRSANYGYTFGSGTRLTVV.

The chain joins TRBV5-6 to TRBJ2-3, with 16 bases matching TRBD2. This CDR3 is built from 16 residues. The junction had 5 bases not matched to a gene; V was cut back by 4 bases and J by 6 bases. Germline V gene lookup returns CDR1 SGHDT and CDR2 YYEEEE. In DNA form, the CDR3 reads TGTGCCAGCAGCCCGGGACTAGCGGGGGGGCTGGATACGCAGTATTTT. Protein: CASSPGLAGGLDTQYF.

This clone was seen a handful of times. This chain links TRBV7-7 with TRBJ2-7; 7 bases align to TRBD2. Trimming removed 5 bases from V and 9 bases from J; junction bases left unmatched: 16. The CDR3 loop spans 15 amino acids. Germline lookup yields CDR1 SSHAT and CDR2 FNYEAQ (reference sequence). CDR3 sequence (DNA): TGTGCCAGCAGCCCCCATGGGGGGGACCGGTTGGGGCAGTACTTC. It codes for CASSPHGGDRLGQYF. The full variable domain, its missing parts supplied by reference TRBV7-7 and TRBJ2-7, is GAGVSQSPRYKVTKRGQDVTLRCDPISSHATLYWYQQALGQGPEFLTYFNYEAQPDKSGLPSDRFSAERPEGSISTLTIQRTEQRDSAMYRCASSPHGGDRLGQYFGPGTRLTVT.

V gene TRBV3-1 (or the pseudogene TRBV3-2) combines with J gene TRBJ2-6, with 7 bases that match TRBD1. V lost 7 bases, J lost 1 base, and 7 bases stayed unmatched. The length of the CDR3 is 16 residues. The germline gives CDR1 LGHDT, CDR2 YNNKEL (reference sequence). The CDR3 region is CASTRTGLSGANVLTF. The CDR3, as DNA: TGTGCCAGCACCAGGACAGGACTGTCTGGGGCCAACGTCCTGACTTTC.

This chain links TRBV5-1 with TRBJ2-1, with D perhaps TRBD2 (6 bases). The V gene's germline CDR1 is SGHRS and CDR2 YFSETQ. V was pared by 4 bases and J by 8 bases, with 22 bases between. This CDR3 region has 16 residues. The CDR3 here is CASSPVGLNGGDEQFF. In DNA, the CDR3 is TGCGCCAGCAGCCCGGTCGGACTAAACGGCGGGGATGAGCAGTTCTTC.

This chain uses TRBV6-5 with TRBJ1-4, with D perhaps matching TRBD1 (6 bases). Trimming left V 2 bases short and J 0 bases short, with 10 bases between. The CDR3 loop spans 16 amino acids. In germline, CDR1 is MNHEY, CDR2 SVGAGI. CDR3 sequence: CASSYQGPATNEKLFF. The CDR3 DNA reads TGTGCCAGCAGTTACCAGGGGCCTGCAACTAATGAAAAACTGTTTTTT.

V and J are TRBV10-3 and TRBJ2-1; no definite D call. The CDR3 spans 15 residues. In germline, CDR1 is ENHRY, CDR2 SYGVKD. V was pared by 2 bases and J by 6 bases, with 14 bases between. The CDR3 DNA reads TGTGCCATCAGTGAGAGTAATAAAGTCAGCAATGAGCAGTTCTTC. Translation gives CAISESNKVSNEQFF.